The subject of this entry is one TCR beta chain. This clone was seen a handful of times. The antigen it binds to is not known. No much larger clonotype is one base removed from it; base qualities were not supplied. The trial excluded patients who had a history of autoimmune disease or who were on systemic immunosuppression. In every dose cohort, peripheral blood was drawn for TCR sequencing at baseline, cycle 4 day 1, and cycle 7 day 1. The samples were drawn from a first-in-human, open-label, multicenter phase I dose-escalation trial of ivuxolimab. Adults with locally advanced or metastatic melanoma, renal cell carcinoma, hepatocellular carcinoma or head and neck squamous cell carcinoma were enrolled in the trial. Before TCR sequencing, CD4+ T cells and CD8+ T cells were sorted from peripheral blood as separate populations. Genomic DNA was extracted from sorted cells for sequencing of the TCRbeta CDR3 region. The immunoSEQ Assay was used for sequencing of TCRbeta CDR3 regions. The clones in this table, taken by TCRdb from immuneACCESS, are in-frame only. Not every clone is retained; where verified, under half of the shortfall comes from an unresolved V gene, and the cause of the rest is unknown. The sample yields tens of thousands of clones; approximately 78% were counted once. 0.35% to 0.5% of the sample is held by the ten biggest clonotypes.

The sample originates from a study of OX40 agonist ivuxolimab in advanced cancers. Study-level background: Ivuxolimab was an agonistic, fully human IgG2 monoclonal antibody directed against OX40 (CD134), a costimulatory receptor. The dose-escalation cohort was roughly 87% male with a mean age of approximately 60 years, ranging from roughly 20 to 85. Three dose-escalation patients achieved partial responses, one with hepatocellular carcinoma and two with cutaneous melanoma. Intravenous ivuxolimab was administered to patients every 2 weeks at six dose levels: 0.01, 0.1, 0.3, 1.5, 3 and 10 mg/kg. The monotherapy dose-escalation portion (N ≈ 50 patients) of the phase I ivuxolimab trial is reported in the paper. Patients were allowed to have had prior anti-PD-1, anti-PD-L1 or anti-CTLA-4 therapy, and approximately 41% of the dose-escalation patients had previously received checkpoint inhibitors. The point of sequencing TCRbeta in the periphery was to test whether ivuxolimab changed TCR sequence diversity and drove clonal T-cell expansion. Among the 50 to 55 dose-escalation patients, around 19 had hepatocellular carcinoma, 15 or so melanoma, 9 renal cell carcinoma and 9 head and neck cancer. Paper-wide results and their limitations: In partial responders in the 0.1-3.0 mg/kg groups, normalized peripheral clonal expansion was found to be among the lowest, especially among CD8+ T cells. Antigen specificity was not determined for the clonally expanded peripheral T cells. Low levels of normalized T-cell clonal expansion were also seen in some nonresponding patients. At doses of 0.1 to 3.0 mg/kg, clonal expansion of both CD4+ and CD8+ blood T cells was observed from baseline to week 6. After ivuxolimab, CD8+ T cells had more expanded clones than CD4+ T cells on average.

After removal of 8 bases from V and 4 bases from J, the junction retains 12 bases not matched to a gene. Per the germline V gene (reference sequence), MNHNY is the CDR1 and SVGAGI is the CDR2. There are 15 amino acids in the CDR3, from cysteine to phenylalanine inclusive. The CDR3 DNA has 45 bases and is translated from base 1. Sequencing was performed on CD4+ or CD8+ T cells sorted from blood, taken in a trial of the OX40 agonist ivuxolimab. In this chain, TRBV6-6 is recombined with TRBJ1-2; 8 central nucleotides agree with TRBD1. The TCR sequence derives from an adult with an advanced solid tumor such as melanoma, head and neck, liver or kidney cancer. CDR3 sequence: CASEDARGRSYGYTF. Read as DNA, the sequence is TGTGCCAGCGAGGACGCCAGGGGGCGTTCCTATGGCTACACCTTC.